This T cell receptor (beta chain) was recorded in a study of blood T cell repertoires in COVID-19. On the study more broadly: Sites in the United States, Italy and Spain provided acute and convalescent COVID-19 samples.

Seattle researchers signed up patients amid active infection and tracked them longitudinally. In the study's own analysis: Cell counts per sample came from amplifying reference gene primers. The repertoire was sequenced with immunoSEQ multiplex PCR; TCRdb's copy has only in-frame clones and lacks some. V and J calls and clone size are copied from that table; D and trimming were computed from the DNA. The table records about 430,000 clones, around 90% of them present only once. This CDR3 is built from 15 residues. CDR1 is LNHDA and CDR2 is SQIVND in the germline V gene (reference sequence). The ends were cut back, 7 bases at V and 0 bases at J, with 13 bases in the middle.

This TCR was sampled from a man aged 18 to 35 with COVID-19, enrolled during active disease. The sequencing sample was made of peripheral blood. The gene calls are TRBV19 and TRBJ1-5; D gene ambiguous. This chain's CDR3 is CASTLSGYSNQPQHF. CDR3 coding DNA: TGTGCCAGTACCCTCTCGGGGTATAGCAATCAGCCCCAGCATTTT.